A single sample gave rise to the 18 T cell receptor beta chains below, sequenced in a study of blood T cells in healthy people across ages. For the second PCR, which ran for 7 to 11 cycles, a sample-barcoded 5' primer and a J-beta primer mix were used. TCRdb analysed the 5' RACE reads with MiXCR anew, one entry per CDR3 protein. Of 1.5 million to 2 million distinct CDR3 sequences detected, around 42% appear once; the ten largest clones hold roughly 23%. Input material: blood. The receptors were sampled from a human donor in good health.

In this sample, this clonotype turned up a few times. V and J are TRBV4-2 and TRBJ2-4; perhaps TRBD1 as D (6 bases). Germline V gene sequence: CDR1 LGHNA, CDR2 YNFKEQ. Trimming removed 0 bases from V and 2 bases from J, with 17 bases in between. The CDR3 has 18 residues. The chain's CDR3 is CASSQEGYIQGTKNIQYF. The CDR3 nucleotides read TGTGCCAGCAGCCAAGAAGGGTATATACAGGGAACCAAAAACATTCAGTACTTC.

The V and J genes are TRBV2 and TRBJ1-2, with D possibly being TRBD1 (5 bases). V dropped 3 bases and J dropped 4 bases, with 15 bases sitting between them. The CDR3 is 15 amino acids. CDR1 SNHLY and CDR2 FYNNEI come from the germline V gene. Here the CDR3 reads CASSEGGQPLYGYTF. CDR3 nucleotide sequence: TGTGCCAGCAGTGAGGGGGGTCAACCACTCTATGGCTACACCTTC.

The sample holds a few counts of this clonotype. This chain links TRBV28 with TRBJ2-7; TRBD1 matches at 7 bases. CDR1 MDHEN and CDR2 SYDVKM come from the germline V gene. This CDR3 spans 15 amino acids. V gave up 4 bases and J gave up 5 bases; unmatched junction bases: 11. This CDR3 is CASSSSGTVRDEQYF. CDR3 in DNA: TGTGCCAGCAGTTCGTCCGGGACAGTGAGGGACGAGCAGTACTTC.

V usage is TRBV28 and J usage is TRBJ2-5; tentatively, D is TRBD1 (5 bases). The CDR3 has 13 amino acids. Trimming stripped 3 bases from V and 4 bases from J, with 9 bases between. Germline V gene sequence: CDR1 MDHEN, CDR2 SYDVKM. This CDR3 is CASSFPTGETQYF. The CDR3 DNA is TGTGCCAGCAGTTTTCCCACAGGAGAGACCCAGTACTTC.

A few counts support this clonotype. This rearrangement joins TRBV6-6 to TRBJ1-4; D is uncertain. The CDR3 sequence is 15 residues long. Germline V gives CDR1 MNHNY, CDR2 SVGAGI (reference sequence). With 2 bases removed from V and 5 bases from J, the gap between germline ends came to 12 bases. DNA of the CDR3: TGTGCCAGCAGTTACAAGCCAGAATTGAATGAAAAACTGTTTTTT. Residues: CASSYKPELNEKLFF.

This clonotype appeared a few times. V usage is TRBV10-3 and J usage is TRBJ2-7, with a weak D call TRBD1 (5 bases). Trimming removed 6 bases at V and 2 bases at J, with 8 bases between. The CDR3 has 12 residues. The germline V gene has CDR1 ENHRY and CDR2 SYGVKD. The CDR3 region has the DNA TGTGCCATCAGGCAACAGGCCTACGAGCAGTACTTC. It is translated as CAIRQQAYEQYF.

CDR3 DNA sequence: TGTGCCAGCAGCTTACCCAGGGGGCGATACAATGAGCAGTTCTTC. It specifies CASSLPRGRYNEQFF. J is TRBJ2-1 and V is TRBV7-2, with 8 bases identical to TRBD1. The CDR3 has 15 amino acids. Germline V CDR1 and CDR2: SGHTA, FQGNSA. The trim removed 2 bases at V and 4 bases at J, leaving 4 bases unmatched.

CDR3 loop: CASSATTPGTQYF. The CDR3, as DNA: TGTGCCAGCAGCGCGACGACACCCGGGACCCAGTACTTC. The rearrangement joins TRBV7-3 to TRBJ2-7; D unclear. The J call may be incorrect, as the DNA end agrees better with TRBJ2-5. Germline lookup yields CDR1 SGHTA and CDR2 FQGTGA. CDR3 length: 13 residues.

A few counts support this clonotype. V usage is TRBV6-5 and J usage is TRBJ2-3; a weak D match, TRBD1 (6 bases). CDR3 size: 15 residues. V lost 8 bases and J 2 bases, leaving 17 bases between the germline ends. Germline V gives CDR1 MNHEY, CDR2 SVGAGI. CDR3 sequence: CASAPSGAHTDTQYF. DNA of the CDR3: TGTGCCAGCGCCCCCTCAGGGGCCCACACAGATACGCAGTATTTT.

The chain joins TRBV10-3 to TRBJ2-6; D gene uncertain. V lost 2 bases to trimming and J lost 0 bases, with 8 bases between them. The germline CDR1 and CDR2 sequences are ENHRY and SYGVKD. The CDR3 is 16 amino acids. This CDR3 reads CAISEDVSSGANVLTF. In DNA, the CDR3 is TGTGCCATCAGTGAGGACGTCAGCTCTGGGGCCAACGTCCTGACTTTC.

The chain has TRBV30 and TRBJ2-4; 12 nucleotides agree with TRBD2. With the DNA end fitting TRBJ2-5 better, the J assignment may be wrong. Looked up from germline, CDR1 is GTSNPN and CDR2 is SVGIG (reference sequence). The CDR3 runs to 19 residues. CDR3 loop: CAWSVLAGGMSIPVETQYF. The CDR3 DNA sequence: TGTGCCTGGAGTGTACTAGCGGGGGGTATGTCAATACCGGTGGAGACCCAGTACTTC.

The CDR3 here is CSVDQTNTDTQYF. For the CDR3, the DNA is TGCAGCGTGGACCAGACAAACACAGATACGCAGTATTTT. The J gene is TRBJ2-3, the V gene TRBV29-1; no clear D gene. V was cut by 6 bases and J by 2 bases, with 12 bases left in between. Per germline, CDR1 SQVTM and CDR2 ANQGSEA. This CDR3 region has 13 residues.

The J gene is TRBJ2-5, the V gene TRBV29-1; 7 bases match TRBD1. The J call is in doubt because the DNA end fits TRBJ2-7 better. The CDR3 is 14 residues long. Germline V gene data show CDR1 as SQVTM and CDR2 as ANQGSEA. CDR3 DNA sequence: TGCAGCGTTGAGTCGGACAGGCCTCCCTACGAGCAGTACTTC. Amino acids: CSVESDRPPYEQYF.

This chain uses TRBV7-3 with TRBJ2-3; 12 bases fit TRBD2. This CDR3 contains 18 residues. V lost 5 bases and J lost 1; bases outside the gene matches: 10. Germline CDR1 is SGHTA and CDR2 is FQGTGA. CDR3 residues: CASSRASGGAYGTDTQYF. In DNA, the CDR3 is TGTGCCAGCAGCAGAGCTAGCGGGGGGGCCTACGGCACAGATACGCAGTATTTT.

This clonotype has more than one count but fewer than ten. The chain carries TRBV7-2 and TRBJ1-2; tentative D call: TRBD1 (5 bases). CDR3 length: 15 residues. Germline V gene data show CDR1 as SGHTA and CDR2 as FQGNSA. Trimming took 4 bases from V and 5 from J, leaving 17 bases between them. The CDR3 is CASSWGLTGAYGYTF. The CDR3 region has the DNA TGTGCCAGCAGCTGGGGACTAACCGGCGCGTATGGCTACACCTTC.

The gene calls are TRBV7-2 and TRBJ1-2; no clear D. V lost 2 bases, J lost 2 bases, and 12 bases lay in between. Germline CDR1 is SGHTA and CDR2 is FQGNSA. There are 15 residues in the CDR3. In DNA, the CDR3 is TGTGCCAGCAGCTTATCGGCAGGTCCAAACTATGGCTACACCTTC. Amino acids: CASSLSAGPNYGYTF. Full variable domain (missing parts from reference TRBV7-2 and TRBJ1-2): GAGVSQSPSNKVTEKGKDVELRCDPISGHTALYWYRQSLGQGLEFLIYFQGNSAPDKSGLPSDRFSAERTGGSVSTLTIQRTQQEDSAVYLCASSLSAGPNYGYTFGSGTRLTVV.

The sample holds a few counts of this clonotype. V gene TRBV5-1 combines with J gene TRBJ2-3; no definite D call. Germline CDR1 and CDR2: SGHRS and YFSETQ. This CDR3 contains 14 residues. V lost 4 bases and J 4 bases, leaving 13 bases between the germline ends. CDR3 loop: CASSLGTAADTQYF. The CDR3, as DNA: TGCGCCAGCAGCCTAGGAACTGCCGCAGATACGCAGTATTTT.

The chain is built from TRBV5-8 and TRBJ2-3; TRBD1 matches 9 bases. V was clipped by 0 bases and J by 6 bases; unmatched bases: 2. Germline CDR1 reads SGHTS; CDR2 reads YDEGEE. The CDR3 has 14 residues. The CDR3 DNA is TGTGCCAGCAGCTTGGAGGGGACAGGGGATACGCAGTATTTT. This sequence encodes CASSLEGTGDTQYF. The full variable domain, in which reference TRBV5-8 and TRBJ2-3 provide the parts outside the CDR3, is EAGVTQSPTHLIKTRGQQATLRCSPISGHTSVYWYQQALGLGLQFLLWYDEGEERNRGNFPPRFSGRQFPNYSSELNVNALELEDSALYLCASSLEGTGDTQYFGPGTRLTVL.